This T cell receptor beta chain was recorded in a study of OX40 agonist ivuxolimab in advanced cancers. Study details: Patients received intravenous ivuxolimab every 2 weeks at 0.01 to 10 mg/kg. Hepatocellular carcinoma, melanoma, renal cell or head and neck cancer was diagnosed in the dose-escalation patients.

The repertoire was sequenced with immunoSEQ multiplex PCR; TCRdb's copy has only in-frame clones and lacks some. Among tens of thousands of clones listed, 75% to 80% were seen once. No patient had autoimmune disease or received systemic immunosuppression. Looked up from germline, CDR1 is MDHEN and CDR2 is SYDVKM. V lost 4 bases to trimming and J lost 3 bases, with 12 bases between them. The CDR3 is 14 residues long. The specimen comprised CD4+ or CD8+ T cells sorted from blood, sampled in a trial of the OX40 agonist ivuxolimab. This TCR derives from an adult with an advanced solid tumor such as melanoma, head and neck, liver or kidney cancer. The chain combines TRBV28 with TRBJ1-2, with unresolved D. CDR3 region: CASSYAGPDYGYTF. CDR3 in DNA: TGTGCCAGCAGTTATGCGGGCCCCGACTATGGCTACACCTTC.